The sequence of this T cell receptor (beta chain) was determined in a study of cytotoxic CD8 clonotypes in ibrutinib-treated CLL (dated by TCRdb to the early 2020s). Background for the entire study: The cohort had eleven to twelve relapsed/refractory and roughly 15 treatment-naive patients; roughly 18 were IGHV unmutated. Partial responses were observed in roughly 24 patients and complete responses in 2; after a median follow-up of roughly 72 months, remission was maintained in 15 or so patients and progression was observed in approximately twelve. Samples at response were collected after a median of roughly twelve months of treatment, with a range of about 6 to 40 months. An average of about 250,000 productive templates and around 100,000 productive rearrangements was obtained per sample. Longitudinal samples were available for about 30% of the roughly 90 trial participants. Cryopreserved peripheral blood mononuclear cells were obtained before treatment, at response, and at either sustained remission or disease progression. Patients were still on ibrutinib when every remission and progressive disease sample was collected.

Trimming removed 4 bases from V and 0 bases from J, leaving 6 bases between the germline ends. The germline V gene (reference sequence) supplies CDR1 SEHNR and CDR2 FQNEAQ. Counted from cysteine to phenylalanine, this CDR3 has 13 amino acids. This entry keeps only the CDR3 DNA: 39 bases, framed from base 1. Study-level results and caveats: Clonality increased at ibrutinib response, stayed stable in sustained remission, and fell back toward baseline at progression. Public clonotypes were rare and either contracted or stayed stable during treatment, and the rise in clonality at ibrutinib response reflected the expansion of private clonotypes. Sampling times were not matched between sustained-remission and progressing patients, and lymph node repertoires were not studied. At baseline, clonality was higher than in age-matched healthy donors and showed a strong correlation with circulating CD8+ T-cell counts.

Comments on this clone: The clone's antigen remains unknown. No much larger clone exists at a distance of one base, and base qualities are not known.

Each clonotype received, on average, around 10x coverage in deep resolution sequencing performed on a MiSeq, where the target depth lay between 1 in 1 million and 1 in 200,000 T cells. The immunoSEQ hsTCRB Kit was used to generate TCR beta libraries. The paper's data handling went like this. Data were analyzed with ImmunoSEQ Data Assistant and ImmunoSEQ Analyzer, with V, D and J genes assigned per IMGT definitions. Clonality, which ranges from 0 to 1, was calculated by subtracting the normalized Shannon entropy of productive rearrangement frequencies from one. Public clonotype analysis was restricted to overrepresented clonotypes comprising at least 0.05% of each patient's repertoire. About a dozen age-matched healthy donor repertoires from immuneACCESS served as clonality controls. The table comes from immuneACCESS by way of TCRdb, which keeps in-frame sequences with V and J called. Part of the clones is missing from these tables; in studies checked, under half for an unresolved V gene and the rest for unknown reasons. V, J and clone size derive from that table, while D and trimming were established from the DNA sequence. In this sample the table shows about 35,000 clones, 71% of which occur a single time. The ten top clones hold around 15% of the sample.

The time point label here, explained by the study, means: progressive disease on ibrutinib. For TCR beta library preparation, about 2.2 micrograms of genomic DNA was extracted from cryopreserved PBMCs. High-throughput TCR beta sequencing was performed on longitudinal blood samples from CLL patients receiving ibrutinib monotherapy. The patients were enrolled in a single-center, open-label phase 2 trial of ibrutinib monotherapy. The sequence was collected from a human donor with chronic lymphocytic leukemia. The rearrangement combines TRBV7-9 with TRBJ1-1, with the D gene not confidently named. The source material was PBMCs, sampled at disease progression, from a patient treated with ibrutinib. The CDR3 corresponds to CASSSNMNTEAFF. The DNA is as follows: TGTGCCAGCAGCTCAAATATGAACACTGAAGCTTTCTTT.